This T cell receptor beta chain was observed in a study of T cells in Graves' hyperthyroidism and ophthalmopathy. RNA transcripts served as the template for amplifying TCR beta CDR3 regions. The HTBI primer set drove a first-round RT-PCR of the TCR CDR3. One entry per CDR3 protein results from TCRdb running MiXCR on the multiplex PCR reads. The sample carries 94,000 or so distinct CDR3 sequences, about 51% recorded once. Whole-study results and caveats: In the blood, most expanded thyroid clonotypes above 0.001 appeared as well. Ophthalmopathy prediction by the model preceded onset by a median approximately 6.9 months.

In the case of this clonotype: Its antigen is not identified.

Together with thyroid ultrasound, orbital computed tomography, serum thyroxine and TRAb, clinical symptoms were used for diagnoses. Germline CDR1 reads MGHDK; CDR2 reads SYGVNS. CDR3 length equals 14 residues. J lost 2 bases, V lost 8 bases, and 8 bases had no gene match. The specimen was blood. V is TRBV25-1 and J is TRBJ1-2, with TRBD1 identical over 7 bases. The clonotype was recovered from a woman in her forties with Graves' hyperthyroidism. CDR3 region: CASRGTVNNYGYTF. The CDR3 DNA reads TGTGCCAGCCGGGGGACAGTCAACAACTATGGCTACACCTTC.